Detailed here is one T cell receptor (beta chain). Once RNA had been extracted, it was reverse transcribed into cDNA to act as the sequencing template. Profiling relied on immunoSEQ multiplex PCR, and the TCRdb table lists in-frame clones only, not all of them. The data show 110,000 to 150,000 clones, approximately 80% seen once. This entry is derived from a study of CD8+ T cells in alopecia areata. Study context: Those treated were given oral tofacitinib at 5 to 10 mg twice daily. Affected scalp percentage gauged treated patients' severity.

Trimming shortened V by 3 bases and J by 4 bases, and 9 bases separated the two germline ends. CDR1 and CDR2 from the germline V gene are SGHVS and FNYEAQ. The CDR3 has 13 residues. This sample's treatment: oral pan-JAK inhibitor, 5-10 mg twice daily. The gene calls are TRBV7-6 and TRBJ1-2, with D possibly being TRBD1 (6 bases). This sample comprised CD8+ T cells sorted from blood, obtained at week 4, from a patient treated with tofacitinib. This sequence was found in a human donor with alopecia areata. This CDR3 is CASSLGHTYGYTF. The CDR3 DNA is TGTGCCAGCAGCTTGGGACACACCTATGGCTACACCTTC.